The clone carrying this T cell receptor (beta chain) appeared many times. The blood sample dates from first hyperthyroidism diagnosis, preceding any ophthalmopathy symptoms. These data originate in a study of T cells in Graves' hyperthyroidism and ophthalmopathy. The CDR3 length is 16 residues. The ends were cut back, 3 bases at V and 8 bases at J, with 17 bases in the middle. Germline V gene data show CDR1 as MDHEN and CDR2 as SYDVKM. Amplification of TCR beta CDR3 regions used RNA as the template. Using the HTBI primer set, a first-round RT-PCR was run on the TCR CDR3. MiXCR was run by TCRdb on the multiplex PCR reads, yielding one entry per CDR3 protein. The table has about 300,000 distinct CDR3 sequences, roughly 14% seen once.

The sequencing input was blood. This sequence originates from a woman under 40 with Graves' hyperthyroidism that later progressed to Graves' ophthalmopathy. The rearrangement uses TRBV28 and TRBJ1-6, with D perhaps TRBD1 (6 bases). The CDR3 here is CASSFRQGPTDSPLHF. In DNA form, the CDR3 reads TGTGCCAGCAGTTTCCGCCAGGGGCCAACGGATTCACCCCTCCACTTT.